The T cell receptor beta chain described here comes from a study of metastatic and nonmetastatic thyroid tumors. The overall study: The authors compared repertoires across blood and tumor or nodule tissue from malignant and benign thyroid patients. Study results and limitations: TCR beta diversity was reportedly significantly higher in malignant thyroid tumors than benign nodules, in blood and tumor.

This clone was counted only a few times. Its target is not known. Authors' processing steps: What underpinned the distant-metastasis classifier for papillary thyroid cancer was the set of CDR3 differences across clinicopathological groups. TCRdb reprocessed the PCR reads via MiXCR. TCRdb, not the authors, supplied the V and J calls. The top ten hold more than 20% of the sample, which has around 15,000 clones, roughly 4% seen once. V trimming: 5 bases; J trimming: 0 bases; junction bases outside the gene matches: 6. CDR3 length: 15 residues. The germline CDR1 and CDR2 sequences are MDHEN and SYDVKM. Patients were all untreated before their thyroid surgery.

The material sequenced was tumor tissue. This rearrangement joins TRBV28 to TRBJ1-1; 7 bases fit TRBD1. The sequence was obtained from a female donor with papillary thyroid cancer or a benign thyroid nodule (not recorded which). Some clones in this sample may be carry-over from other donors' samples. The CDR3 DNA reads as TGTGCCAGCAGTCCCGGGACAGCCCTGAACACTGAAGCTTTCTTT. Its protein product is CASSPGTALNTEAFF.